This TCR beta chain stems from a study of identical twins. TCRdb analysed the 5' RACE reads with MiXCR anew, one entry per CDR3 protein. The sample shows under 900,000 distinct CDR3 sequences, over 15% of them seen only once. Germline trimming cut 1 base from V and 5 bases from J; bases unmatched to any gene: 4. Germline V lookup: CDR1 LGHNA, CDR2 YSLEER. The CDR3 spans 14 residues. A few counts support this clonotype. As yet, its antigen is unknown. Study-level points and caveats: Cross-sectional statistical analysis was relied on for the conclusions, without the same donors being followed.

Another study also made use of these data, one on T cells expressing NK-cell markers. That publication notes: The authors sequenced eight donors, of whom seven were HCMV-seropositive and one was seronegative.

The sequencing sample was made of PBMCs. The TCR was taken from a woman aged 18-30 years in good health. This chain links TRBV4-3 with TRBJ2-7; 8 bases map to TRBD2. CDR3 residues: CASSQAGGPNEQYF. The CDR3 DNA sequence: TGCGCCAGCAGCCAAGCGGGAGGGCCAAACGAGCAGTACTTC.